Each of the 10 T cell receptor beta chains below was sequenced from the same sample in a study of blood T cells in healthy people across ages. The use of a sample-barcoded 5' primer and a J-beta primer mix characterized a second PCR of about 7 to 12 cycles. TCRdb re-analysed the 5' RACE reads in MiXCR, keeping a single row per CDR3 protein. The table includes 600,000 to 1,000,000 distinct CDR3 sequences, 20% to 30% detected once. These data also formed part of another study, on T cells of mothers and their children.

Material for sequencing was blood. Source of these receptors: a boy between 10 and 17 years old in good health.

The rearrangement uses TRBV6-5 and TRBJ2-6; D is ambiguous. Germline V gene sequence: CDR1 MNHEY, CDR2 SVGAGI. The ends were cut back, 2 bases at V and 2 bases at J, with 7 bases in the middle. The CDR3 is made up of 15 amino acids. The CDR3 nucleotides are TGTGCCAGCAGTTACGTTCAGGCTGGGGCCAACGTCCTGACTTTC. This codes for CASSYVQAGANVLTF.

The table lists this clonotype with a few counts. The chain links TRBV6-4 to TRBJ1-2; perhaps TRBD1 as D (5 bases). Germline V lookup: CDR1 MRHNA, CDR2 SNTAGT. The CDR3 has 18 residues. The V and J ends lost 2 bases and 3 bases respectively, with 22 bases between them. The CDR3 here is CASSDGRVNRFPYYGYTF. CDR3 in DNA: TGTGCCAGCAGTGACGGTCGGGTCAACAGGTTCCCATACTATGGCTACACCTTC.

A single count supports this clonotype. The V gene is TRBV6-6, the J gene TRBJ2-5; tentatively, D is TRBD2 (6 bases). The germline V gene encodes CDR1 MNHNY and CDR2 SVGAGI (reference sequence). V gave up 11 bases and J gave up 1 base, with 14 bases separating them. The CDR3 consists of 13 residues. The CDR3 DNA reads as TGTGCCGTACAAGGAGGGGTCCAAGAGACCCAGTACTTC. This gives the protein CAVQGGVQETQYF.

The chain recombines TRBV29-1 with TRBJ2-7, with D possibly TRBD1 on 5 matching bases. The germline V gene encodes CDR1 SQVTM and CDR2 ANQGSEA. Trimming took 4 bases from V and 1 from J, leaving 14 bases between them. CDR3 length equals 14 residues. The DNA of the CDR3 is TGCAGCGTTGCGGTAGGGGCCAAGTCCTACGAGCAGTACTTC. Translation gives CSVAVGAKSYEQYF.

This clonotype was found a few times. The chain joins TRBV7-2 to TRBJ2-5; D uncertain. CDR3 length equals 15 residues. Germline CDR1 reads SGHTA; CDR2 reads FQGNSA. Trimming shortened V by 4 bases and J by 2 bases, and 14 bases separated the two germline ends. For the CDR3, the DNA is TGTGCCAGCAGCTCTCTACAAGCGCCTCAAGAGACCCAGTACTTC. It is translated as CASSSLQAPQETQYF.

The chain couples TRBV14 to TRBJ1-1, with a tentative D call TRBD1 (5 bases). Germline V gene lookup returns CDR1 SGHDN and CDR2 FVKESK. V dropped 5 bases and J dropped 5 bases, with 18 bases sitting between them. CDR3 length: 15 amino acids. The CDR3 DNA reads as TGTGCCAGCAGCGGACTCAGGGTGTCGGAAACTGAAGCTTTCTTT. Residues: CASSGLRVSETEAFF.

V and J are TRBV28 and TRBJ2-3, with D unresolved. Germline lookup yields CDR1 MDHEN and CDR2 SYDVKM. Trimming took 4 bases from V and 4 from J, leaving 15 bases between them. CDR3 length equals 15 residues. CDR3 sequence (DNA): TGTGCCAGCAGTTCCCTCCTCCCTAAGTCAGATACGCAGTATTTT. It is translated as CASSSLLPKSDTQYF.

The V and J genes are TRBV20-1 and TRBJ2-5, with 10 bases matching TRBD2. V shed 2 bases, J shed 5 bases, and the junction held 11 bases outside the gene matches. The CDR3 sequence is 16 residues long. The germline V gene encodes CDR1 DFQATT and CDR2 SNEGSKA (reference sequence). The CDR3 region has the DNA TGCAGTGCTAGAAGGTCTAGCGGGGGATTTGTGGAGACCCAGTACTTC. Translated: CSARRSSGGFVETQYF.

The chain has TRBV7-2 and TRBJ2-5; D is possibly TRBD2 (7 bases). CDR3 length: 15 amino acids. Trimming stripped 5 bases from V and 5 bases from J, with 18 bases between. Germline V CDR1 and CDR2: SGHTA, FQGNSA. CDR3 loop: CASSERAGAGETQYF. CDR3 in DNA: TGTGCCAGCAGCGAAAGGGCGGGGGCAGGGGAGACCCAGTACTTC. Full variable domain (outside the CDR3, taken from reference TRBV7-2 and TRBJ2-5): GAGVSQSPSNKVTEKGKDVELRCDPISGHTALYWYRQSLGQGLEFLIYFQGNSAPDKSGLPSDRFSAERTGGSVSTLTIQRTQQEDSAVYLCASSERAGAGETQYFGPGTRLLVL.

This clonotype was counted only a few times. CDR3 amino acids: CSASTGHQGGYTF. The CDR3 region has the DNA TGCAGTGCTAGTACCGGACACCAGGGAGGCTACACCTTC. V is TRBV20-1 and J is TRBJ1-2; the D gene is possibly TRBD1 (5 bases). Germline CDR1 DFQATT, CDR2 SNEGSKA (reference sequence). Trimming cost V 3 bases and J 8 bases, with 16 bases left between them. CDR3 size: 13 residues.